This paragraph reports one TCR beta chain. Its antigen is unidentified. Primers included in the PCR were 60 Vbeta and 13 Jbeta primers. Assay: immunoSEQ multiplex PCR; the TCRdb copy retains only in-frame clones and omits some. This table holds 65,000 to 95,000 clones, over 75% found once. These data are taken from a study of cytomegalovirus exposure and HLA in healthy donors. Broader study findings: An observed cluster of highly shared sequence variants was recorded as a likely sequencing artifact.

This clonotype was obtained from a middle-aged man in good health and CMV-seronegative. Sequencing was carried out using PBMCs.

The CDR3 DNA sequence: TGTGCCAGCAGCTCCAGGGGTAAAAATGAGCAGTTCTTC. Residues: CASSSRGKNEQFF. V usage is TRBV5-5 and J usage is TRBJ2-1; D may be TRBD1 (6 bases). V dropped 3 bases and J dropped 7 bases, with 11 bases sitting between them. In germline, CDR1 is SGHKS, CDR2 YYEKEE (reference sequence). There are 13 residues in the CDR3.